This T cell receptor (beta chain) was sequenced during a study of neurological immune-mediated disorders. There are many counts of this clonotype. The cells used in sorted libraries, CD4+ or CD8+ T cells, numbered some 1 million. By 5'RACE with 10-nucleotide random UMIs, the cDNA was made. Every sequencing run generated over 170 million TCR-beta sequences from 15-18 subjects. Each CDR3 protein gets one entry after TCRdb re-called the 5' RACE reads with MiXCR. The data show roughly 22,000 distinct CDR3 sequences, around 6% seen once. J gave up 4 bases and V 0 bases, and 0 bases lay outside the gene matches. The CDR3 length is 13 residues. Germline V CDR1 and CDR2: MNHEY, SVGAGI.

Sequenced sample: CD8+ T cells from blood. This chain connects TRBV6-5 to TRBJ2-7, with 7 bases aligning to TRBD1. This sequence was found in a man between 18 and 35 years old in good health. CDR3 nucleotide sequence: TGTGCCAGCAGTTACTCACAGGGGTACGAGCAGTACTTC. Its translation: CASSYSQGYEQYF.